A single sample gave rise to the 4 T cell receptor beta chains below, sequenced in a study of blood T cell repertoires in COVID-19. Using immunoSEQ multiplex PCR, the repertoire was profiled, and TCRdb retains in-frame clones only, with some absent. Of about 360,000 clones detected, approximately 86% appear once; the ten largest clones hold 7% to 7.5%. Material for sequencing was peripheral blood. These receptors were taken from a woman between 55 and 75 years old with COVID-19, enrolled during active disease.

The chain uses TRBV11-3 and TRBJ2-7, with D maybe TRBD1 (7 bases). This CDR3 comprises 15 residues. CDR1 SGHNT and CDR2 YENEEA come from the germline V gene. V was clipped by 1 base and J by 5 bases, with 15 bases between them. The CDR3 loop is CASSLGGTVVHEQYF. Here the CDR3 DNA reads TGTGCCAGCAGCTTAGGCGGGACAGTAGTCCACGAGCAGTACTTC.

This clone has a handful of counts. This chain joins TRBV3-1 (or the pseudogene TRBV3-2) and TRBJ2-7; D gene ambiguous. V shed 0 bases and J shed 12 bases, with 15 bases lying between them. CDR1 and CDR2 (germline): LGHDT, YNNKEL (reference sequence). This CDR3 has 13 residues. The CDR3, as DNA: TGTGCCAGCAGCCAAGATGGCCCCCGACAACGGTACTTC. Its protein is CASSQDGPRQRYF.

CDR3 nucleotide sequence: TGCGCCAGCAGCGGGTGGTGGATAGGGTCTAGCGATGAAAAACTGTTTTTT. Protein product: CASSGWWIGSSDEKLFF. The chain combines TRBV5-1 with TRBJ1-4; no firm D call. The CDR3 has 17 amino acids. V was shortened by 4 bases and J by 6 bases, with 22 bases between the two germline ends. Germline CDR1 SGHRS, CDR2 YFSETQ.

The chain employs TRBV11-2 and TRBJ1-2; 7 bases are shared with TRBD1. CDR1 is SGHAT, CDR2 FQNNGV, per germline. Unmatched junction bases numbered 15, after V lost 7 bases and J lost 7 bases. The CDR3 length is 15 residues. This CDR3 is CASNLLTGRTGGYTF. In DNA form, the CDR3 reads TGTGCCAGCAACCTTTTGACAGGGCGGACGGGTGGCTACACCTTC. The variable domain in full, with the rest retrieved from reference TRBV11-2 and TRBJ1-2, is EAGVAQSPRYKIIEKRQSVAFWCNPISGHATLYWYQQILGQGPKLLIQFQNNGVVDDSQLPKDRFSAERLKGVDSTLKIQPAKLEDSAVYLCASNLLTGRTGGYTFGSGTRLTVV.